This is a list of T cell receptor beta chains from one sample in a study of a mutant IDH1 vaccine in newly diagnosed glioma. The antigens for these receptors are not known. Measured with immunoSEQ multiplex PCR; TCRdb has only the in-frame clones, and not every one. The table has approximately 58,000 clones, roughly 87% seen once. The sample was PBMCs, taken from a glioma patient whose treatment included an IDH1 peptide vaccine. The origin of the receptors is a young man with glioma. Each CDR3 is given with its conserved first and last residue. The order of the fields is V gene, clone size, J gene, CDR3 protein. The size field is filled for only some rows; it gives once, few, many or a size class.

V: TRBV29-1; size: NA; J: TRBJ2-7; CDR3: CSVEKSWGAGSYEQYF
V: TRBV7-9; size: NA; J: TRBJ2-7; CDR3: CASSLELGEQYF
V: TRBV19; size: NA; J: TRBJ2-7; CDR3: CASSIDRSNEQYF
V: TRBV19; size: NA; J: TRBJ1-5; CDR3: CASSVETVNSNQPQHF
V: TRBV19; size: NA; J: TRBJ1-5; CDR3: CASSIGGNQPQHF
V: TRBV9; size: once; J: TRBJ1-6; CDR3: CASSTRPNSPLHF
V: TRBV6-1; size: NA; J: TRBJ1-3; CDR3: CASSENYVLGTIYF
V: TRBV30; size: NA; J: TRBJ2-3; CDR3: CAWSKGGASTDTQYF
V: TRBV2; size: NA; J: TRBJ1-2; CDR3: CASRGQGEGYGYTF
V: TRBV11-2; size: NA; J: TRBJ2-1; CDR3: CASSLGAGDGLWNNEQFF
V: TRBV19; size: NA; J: TRBJ1-1; CDR3: CASSISGTANTEAFF
V: TRBV6-6; size: NA; J: TRBJ2-7; CDR3: CASSYSGASSYEQYF
V: TRBV5-1; size: NA; J: TRBJ2-1; CDR3: CASKGRGEFYNEQFF
V: TRBV7-6; size: few; J: TRBJ1-5; CDR3: CASSLGQANNQPQHF
V: TRBV6-6; size: NA; J: TRBJ2-5; CDR3: CASSWPGTGETQYF
V: TRBV18; size: NA; J: TRBJ2-7; CDR3: CASSPGTGGSYEQYF
V: TRBV7-9; size: NA; J: TRBJ2-3; CDR3: CASRTKDREGKDTQYF
V: TRBV28; size: NA; J: TRBJ2-1; CDR3: CASSGATSGGFDEQFF
V: TRBV4-2; size: NA; J: TRBJ1-4; CDR3: CASSQSSGGAATNEKLFF
V: TRBV11-2; size: NA; J: TRBJ1-5; CDR3: CASLTGTGAGAGNQPQHF
V: TRBV30; size: NA; J: TRBJ2-5; CDR3: CAWRILRREGTQYF
V: TRBV2; size: few; J: TRBJ1-6; CDR3: CASLRQGHDNSPLHF
V: TRBV27; size: NA; J: TRBJ2-3; CDR3: CASQSLGSTDTQYF
V: TRBV5-4; size: NA; J: TRBJ2-5; CDR3: CASSFPGIGETQYF
V: TRBV10-1; size: NA; J: TRBJ1-4; CDR3: CASSESRTPTTNEKLFF
V: TRBV29-1; size: few; J: TRBJ1-1; CDR3: CSVGVRNF
V: TRBV30; size: NA; J: TRBJ2-1; CDR3: CACSPGLGVYNEQFF
V: TRBV6-5; size: NA; J: TRBJ1-2; CDR3: CASSYSTAGNYGYTF
V: TRBV5-1; size: NA; J: TRBJ2-1; CDR3: CASRNGAGGNNEQFF
V: TRBV6-6; size: NA; J: TRBJ2-7; CDR3: CASSLDSFAAYEQYF
V: TRBV19; size: NA; J: TRBJ2-6; CDR3: CASSTLLAGAPSGANVLTF
V: TRBV18; size: NA; J: TRBJ1-6; CDR3: CASSPIQGYNSPLHF
V: TRBV6-6; size: NA; J: TRBJ1-3; CDR3: CASTHWGVDGNTIYF
V: TRBV9; size: few; J: TRBJ1-1; CDR3: CASSEPSGLEAFF
V: TRBV9; size: NA; J: TRBJ1-2; CDR3: CASSALDRDRITYGYTF
V: TRBV5-1; size: NA; J: TRBJ2-1; CDR3: CASSQDGSSYNEQFF
V: TRBV29-1; size: few; J: TRBJ1-1; CDR3: CSVTAWNTEAFF
V: TRBV5-1; size: NA; J: TRBJ2-7; CDR3: CASSLTDGQGVFGEQYF
V: TRBV29-1; size: NA; J: TRBJ2-3; CDR3: CSVQKQGRADTQYF
V: TRBV11-3; size: NA; J: TRBJ2-3; CDR3: CASSLDIVDTQYF
V: TRBV18; size: once; J: TRBJ1-6; CDR3: CASSDQGFGSPLHF
V: TRBV5-4; size: NA; J: TRBJ2-2; CDR3: CASSPRDRAAGELFF
V: TRBV6-5; size: NA; J: TRBJ2-7; CDR3: CASSYLQTSTYEQYF
V: TRBV28; size: NA; J: TRBJ1-2; CDR3: CASSSGQGVFGYTF